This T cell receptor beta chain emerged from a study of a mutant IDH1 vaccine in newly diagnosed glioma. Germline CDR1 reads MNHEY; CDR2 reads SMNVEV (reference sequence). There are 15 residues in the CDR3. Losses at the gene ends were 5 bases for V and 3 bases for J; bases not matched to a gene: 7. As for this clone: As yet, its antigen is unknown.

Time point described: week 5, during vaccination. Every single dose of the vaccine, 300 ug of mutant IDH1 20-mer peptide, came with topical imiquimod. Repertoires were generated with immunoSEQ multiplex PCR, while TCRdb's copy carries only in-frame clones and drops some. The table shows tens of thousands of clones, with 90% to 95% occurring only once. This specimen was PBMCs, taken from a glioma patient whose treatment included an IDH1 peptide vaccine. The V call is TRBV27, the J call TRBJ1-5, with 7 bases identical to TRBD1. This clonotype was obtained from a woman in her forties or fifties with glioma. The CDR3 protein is CASSPPGQYNQPQHF. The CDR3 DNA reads TGTGCCAGCAGTCCTCCGGGACAGTACAATCAGCCCCAGCATTTT.